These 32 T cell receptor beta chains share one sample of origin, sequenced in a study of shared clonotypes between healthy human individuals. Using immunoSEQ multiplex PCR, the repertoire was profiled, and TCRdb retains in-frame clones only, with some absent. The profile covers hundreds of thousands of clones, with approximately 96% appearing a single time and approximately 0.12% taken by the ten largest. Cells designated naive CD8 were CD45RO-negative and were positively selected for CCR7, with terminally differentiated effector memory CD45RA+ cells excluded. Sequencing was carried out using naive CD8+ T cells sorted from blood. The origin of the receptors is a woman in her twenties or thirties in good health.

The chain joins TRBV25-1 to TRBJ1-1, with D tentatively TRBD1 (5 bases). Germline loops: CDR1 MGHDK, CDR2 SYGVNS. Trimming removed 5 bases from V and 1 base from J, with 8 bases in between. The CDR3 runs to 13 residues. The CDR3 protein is CASSPTGNTEAFF. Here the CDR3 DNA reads TGTGCCAGCAGTCCCACAGGGAACACTGAAGCTTTCTTT.

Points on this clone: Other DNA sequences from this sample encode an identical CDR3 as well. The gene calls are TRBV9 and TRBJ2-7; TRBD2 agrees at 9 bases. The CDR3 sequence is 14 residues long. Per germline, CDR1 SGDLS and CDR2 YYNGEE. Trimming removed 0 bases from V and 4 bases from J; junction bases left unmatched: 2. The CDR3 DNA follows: TGTGCCAGCAGCGTAGGTCTAGCGGGATACGAGCAGTACTTC. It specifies CASSVGLAGYEQYF.

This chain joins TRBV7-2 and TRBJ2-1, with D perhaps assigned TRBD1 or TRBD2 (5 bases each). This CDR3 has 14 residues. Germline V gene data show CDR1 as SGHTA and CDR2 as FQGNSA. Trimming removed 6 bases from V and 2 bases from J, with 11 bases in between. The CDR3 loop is CASRGRDPYNEQFF. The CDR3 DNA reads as TGTGCCAGCAGGGGCAGGGACCCCTACAATGAGCAGTTCTTC.

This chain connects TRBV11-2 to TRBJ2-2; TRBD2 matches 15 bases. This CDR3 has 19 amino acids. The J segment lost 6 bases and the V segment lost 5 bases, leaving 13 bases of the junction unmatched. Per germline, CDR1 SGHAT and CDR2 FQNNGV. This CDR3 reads CASSVTRGLAGGKAGELFF. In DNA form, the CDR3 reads TGTGCCAGCAGCGTTACAAGGGGACTAGCGGGAGGAAAGGCCGGGGAGCTGTTTTTT.

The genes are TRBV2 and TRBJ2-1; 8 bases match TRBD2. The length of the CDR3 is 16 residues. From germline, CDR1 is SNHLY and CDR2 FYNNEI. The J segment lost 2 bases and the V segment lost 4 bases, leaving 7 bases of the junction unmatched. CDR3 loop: CASSVLAGSPYNEQFF. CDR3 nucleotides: TGTGCCAGCAGTGTCTTAGCGGGATCCCCCTACAATGAGCAGTTCTTC. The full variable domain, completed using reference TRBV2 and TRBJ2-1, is EPEVTQTPSHQVTQMGQEVILRCVPISNHLYFYWYRQILGQKVEFLVSFYNNEISEKSEIFDDQFSVERPDGSNFTLKIRSTKLEDSAMYFCASSVLAGSPYNEQFFGPGTRLTVL.

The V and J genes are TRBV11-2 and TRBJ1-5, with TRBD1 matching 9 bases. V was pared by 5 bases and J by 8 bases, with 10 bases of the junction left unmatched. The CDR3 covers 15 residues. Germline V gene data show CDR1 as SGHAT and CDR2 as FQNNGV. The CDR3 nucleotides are TGTGCCAGCAGCAGGGGGACAGGGAGTGCGGAGCCCCAGCATTTT. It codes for CASSRGTGSAEPQHF.

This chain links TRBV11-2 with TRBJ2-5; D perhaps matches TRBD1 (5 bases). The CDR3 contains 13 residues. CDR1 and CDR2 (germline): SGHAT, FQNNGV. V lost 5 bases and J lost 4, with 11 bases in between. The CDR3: CASSLNQGETQYF. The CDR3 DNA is TGTGCCAGCAGCCTAAATCAGGGAGAGACCCAGTACTTC.

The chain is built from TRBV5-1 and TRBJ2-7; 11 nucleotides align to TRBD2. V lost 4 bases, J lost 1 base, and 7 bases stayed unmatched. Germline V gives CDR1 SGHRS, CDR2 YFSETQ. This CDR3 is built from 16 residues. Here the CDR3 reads CASSQEGTSGSYEQYF. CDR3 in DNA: TGCGCCAGCAGCCAAGAGGGGACTAGCGGATCCTACGAGCAGTACTTC.

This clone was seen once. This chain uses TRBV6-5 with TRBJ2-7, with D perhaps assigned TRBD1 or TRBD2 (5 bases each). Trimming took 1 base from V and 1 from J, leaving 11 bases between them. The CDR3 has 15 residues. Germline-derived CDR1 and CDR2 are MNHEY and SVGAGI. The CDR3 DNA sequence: TGTGCCAGCAGTTACTGGGGGTCAGATTCCTACGAGCAGTACTTC. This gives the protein CASSYWGSDSYEQYF.

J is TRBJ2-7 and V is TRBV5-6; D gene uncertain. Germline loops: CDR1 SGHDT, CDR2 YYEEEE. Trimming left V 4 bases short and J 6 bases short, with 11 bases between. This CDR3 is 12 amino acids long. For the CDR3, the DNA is TGTGCCAGCAGCACAACAATGGGCGAGCAGTACTTC. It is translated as CASSTTMGEQYF.

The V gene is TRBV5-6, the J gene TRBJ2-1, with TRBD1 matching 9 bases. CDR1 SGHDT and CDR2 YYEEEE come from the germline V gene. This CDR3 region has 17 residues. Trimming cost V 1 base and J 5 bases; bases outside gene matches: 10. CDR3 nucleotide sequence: TGTGCCAGCAGCTTGCCACGCCGGGACAGGGCACACAATGAGCAGTTCTTC. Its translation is CASSLPRRDRAHNEQFF. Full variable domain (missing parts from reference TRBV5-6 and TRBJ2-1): DAGVTQSPTHLIKTRGQQVTLRCSPKSGHDTVSWYQQALGQGPQFIFQYYEEEERQRGNFPDRFSGHQFPNYSSELNVNALLLGDSALYLCASSLPRRDRAHNEQFFGPGTRLTVL.

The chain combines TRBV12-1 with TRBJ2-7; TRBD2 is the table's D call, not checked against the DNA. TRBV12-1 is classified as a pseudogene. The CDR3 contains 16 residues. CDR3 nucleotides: TGTGCCAGCAGCACGGACGGGACTAGCGGGAGCTACGAGCAGTACTTC. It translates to CASSTDGTSGSYEQYF.

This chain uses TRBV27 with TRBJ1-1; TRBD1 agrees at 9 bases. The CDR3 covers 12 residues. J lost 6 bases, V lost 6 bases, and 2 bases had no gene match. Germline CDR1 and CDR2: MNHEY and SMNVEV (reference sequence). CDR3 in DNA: TGTGCCAGCAGACAGGGGGCGGCTGAAGCTTTCTTT. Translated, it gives CASRQGAAEAFF.

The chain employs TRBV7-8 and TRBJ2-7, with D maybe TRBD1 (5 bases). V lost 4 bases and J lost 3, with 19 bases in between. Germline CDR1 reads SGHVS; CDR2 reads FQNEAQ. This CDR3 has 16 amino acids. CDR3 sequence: CASSSLQDNRFYEQYF. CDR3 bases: TGTGCCAGCAGCTCCTTACAGGATAATCGCTTCTACGAGCAGTACTTC.

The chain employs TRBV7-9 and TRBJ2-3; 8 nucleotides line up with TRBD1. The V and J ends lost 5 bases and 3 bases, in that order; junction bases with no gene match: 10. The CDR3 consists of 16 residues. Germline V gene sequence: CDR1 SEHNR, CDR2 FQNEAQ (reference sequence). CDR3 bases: TGTGCCAGCAGCCATTCAGGGGGCGCCTGGACAGATACGCAGTATTTT. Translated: CASSHSGGAWTDTQYF. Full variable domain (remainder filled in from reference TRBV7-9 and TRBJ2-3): DTGVSQNPRHKITKRGQNVTFRCDPISEHNRLYWYRQTLGQGPEFLTYFQNEAQLEKSRLLSDRFSAERPKGSFSTLEIQRTEQGDSAMYLCASSHSGGAWTDTQYFGPGTRLTVL.

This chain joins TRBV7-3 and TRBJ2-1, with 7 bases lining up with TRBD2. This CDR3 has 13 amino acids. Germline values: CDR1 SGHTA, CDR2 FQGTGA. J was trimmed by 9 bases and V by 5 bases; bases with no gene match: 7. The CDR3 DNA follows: TGTGCCAGCAGCCAGATTGAGCGGGGTGAGCAGTTCTTC. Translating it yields CASSQIERGEQFF.

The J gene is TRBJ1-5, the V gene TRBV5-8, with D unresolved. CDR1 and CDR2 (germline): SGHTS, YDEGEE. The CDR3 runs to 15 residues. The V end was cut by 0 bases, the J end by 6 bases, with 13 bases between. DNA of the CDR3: TGTGCCAGCAGCTTGGATGACTCCTTGGGTCAGCCCCAGCATTTT. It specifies CASSLDDSLGQPQHF.

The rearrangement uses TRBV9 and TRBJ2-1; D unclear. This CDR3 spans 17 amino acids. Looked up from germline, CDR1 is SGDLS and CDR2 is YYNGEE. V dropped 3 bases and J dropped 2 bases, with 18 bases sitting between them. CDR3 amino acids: CASSAHDRRGAYNEQFF. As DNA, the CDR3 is TGTGCCAGCAGCGCCCATGATAGGCGTGGGGCCTACAATGAGCAGTTCTTC.

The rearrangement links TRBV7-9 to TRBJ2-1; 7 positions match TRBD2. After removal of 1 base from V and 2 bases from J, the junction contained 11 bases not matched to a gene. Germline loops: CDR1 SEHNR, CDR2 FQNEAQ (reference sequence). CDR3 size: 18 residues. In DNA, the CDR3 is TGTGCCAGCAGCTTAGGATCCGGGACTACCACAACCTACAATGAGCAGTTCTTC. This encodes CASSLGSGTTTTYNEQFF.

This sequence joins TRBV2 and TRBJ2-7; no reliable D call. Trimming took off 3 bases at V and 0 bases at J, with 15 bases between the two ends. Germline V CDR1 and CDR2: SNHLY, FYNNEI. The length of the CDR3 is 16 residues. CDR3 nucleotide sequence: TGTGCCAGCAGTGATTACGGGCATGGAGTCTCCTACGAGCAGTACTTC. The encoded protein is CASSDYGHGVSYEQYF.

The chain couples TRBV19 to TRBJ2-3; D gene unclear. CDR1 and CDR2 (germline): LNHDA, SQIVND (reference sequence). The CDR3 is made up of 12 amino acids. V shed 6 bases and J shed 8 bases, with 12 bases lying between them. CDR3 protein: CASRRATGTQYF. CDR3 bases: TGTGCCAGTAGAAGGGCAACGGGTACGCAGTATTTT. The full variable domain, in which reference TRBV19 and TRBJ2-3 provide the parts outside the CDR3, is DGGITQSPKYLFRKEGQNVTLSCEQNLNHDAMYWYRQDPGQGLRLIYYSQIVNDFQKGDIAEGYSVSREKKESFPLTVTSAQKNPTAFYLCASRRATGTQYFGPGTRLTVL.

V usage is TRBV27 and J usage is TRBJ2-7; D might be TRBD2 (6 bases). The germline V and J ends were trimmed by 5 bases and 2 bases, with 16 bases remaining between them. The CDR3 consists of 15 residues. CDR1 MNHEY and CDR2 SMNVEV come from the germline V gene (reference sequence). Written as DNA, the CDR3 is TGTGCCAGCAGTACGACCGGGACTCTTGCCTACGAGCAGTACTTC. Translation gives CASSTTGTLAYEQYF.

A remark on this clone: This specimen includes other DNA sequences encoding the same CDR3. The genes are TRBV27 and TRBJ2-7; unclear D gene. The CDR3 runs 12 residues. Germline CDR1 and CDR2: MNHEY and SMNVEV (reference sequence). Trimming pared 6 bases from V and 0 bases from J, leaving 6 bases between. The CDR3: CASRGSSYEQYF. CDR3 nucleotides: TGTGCCAGCAGAGGAAGCTCCTACGAGCAGTACTTC.

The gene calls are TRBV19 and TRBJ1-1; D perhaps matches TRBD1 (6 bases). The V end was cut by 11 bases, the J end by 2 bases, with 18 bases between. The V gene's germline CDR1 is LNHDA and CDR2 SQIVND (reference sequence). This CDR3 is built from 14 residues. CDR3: CAEGETAINTEAFF. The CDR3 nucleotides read TGTGCCGAGGGGGAAACAGCGATTAACACTGAAGCTTTCTTT.

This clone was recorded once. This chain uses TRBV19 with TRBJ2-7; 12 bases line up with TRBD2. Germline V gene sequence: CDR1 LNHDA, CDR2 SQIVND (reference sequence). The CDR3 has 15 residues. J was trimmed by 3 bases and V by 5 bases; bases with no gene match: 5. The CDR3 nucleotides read TGTGCCAGTAGTCTAGCGGGAGGGCCAATCTACGAGCAGTACTTC. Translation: CASSLAGGPIYEQYF.

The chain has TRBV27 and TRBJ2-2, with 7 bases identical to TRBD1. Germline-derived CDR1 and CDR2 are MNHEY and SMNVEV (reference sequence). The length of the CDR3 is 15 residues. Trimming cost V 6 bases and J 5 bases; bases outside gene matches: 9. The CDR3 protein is CASRTDRHYTGELFF. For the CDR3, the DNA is TGTGCCAGCAGGACGGACAGGCATTATACCGGGGAGCTGTTTTTT.

The DNA of the CDR3 is TGCGCCAGCAGCCAAGACGGCAGGGGAAGCCAGCCCCAGCATTTT. It encodes CASSQDGRGSQPQHF. The chain joins TRBV4-1 to TRBJ1-5, with D maybe TRBD1 (6 bases). Germline lookup yields CDR1 MGHRA and CDR2 YSYEKL. CDR3 size: 15 residues. V lost 0 bases and J 7 bases, leaving 13 bases between the germline ends.

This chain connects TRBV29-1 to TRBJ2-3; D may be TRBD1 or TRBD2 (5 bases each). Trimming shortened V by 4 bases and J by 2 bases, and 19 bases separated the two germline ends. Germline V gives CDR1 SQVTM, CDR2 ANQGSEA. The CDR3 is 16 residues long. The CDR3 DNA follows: TGCAGCGTTGTGGCGCTCGACGGGGACCCCACAGATACGCAGTATTTT. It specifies CSVVALDGDPTDTQYF.

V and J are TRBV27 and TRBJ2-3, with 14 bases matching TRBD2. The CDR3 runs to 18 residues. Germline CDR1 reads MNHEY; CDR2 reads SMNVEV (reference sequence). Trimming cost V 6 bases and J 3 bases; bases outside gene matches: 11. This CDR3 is CASRTGTSGRGITDTQYF. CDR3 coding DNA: TGTGCCAGCAGGACCGGGACTAGCGGGAGAGGGATAACAGATACGCAGTATTTT.

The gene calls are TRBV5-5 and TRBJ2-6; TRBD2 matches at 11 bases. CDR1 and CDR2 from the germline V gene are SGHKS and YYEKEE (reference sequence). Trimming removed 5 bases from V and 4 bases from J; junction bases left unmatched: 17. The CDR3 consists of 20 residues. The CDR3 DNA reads TGTGCCAGCAGTCCTTACCGGATACTAGCGGGAGTGGAAGGGGCCAACGTCCTGACTTTC. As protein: CASSPYRILAGVEGANVLTF.

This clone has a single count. CDR3 sequence (DNA): TGTGCCAGCAGCTCCCGCACAGATACGCAGTATTTT. It specifies CASSSRTDTQYF. The rearrangement joins TRBV13 to TRBJ2-3; D unresolved. The CDR3 extends over 12 amino acids. V dropped 4 bases and J dropped 1 base, with 3 bases sitting between them. From germline, CDR1 is PRHDT and CDR2 FYEKMQ (reference sequence). Drawing the rest from reference TRBV13 and TRBJ2-3, the complete variable domain is AAGVIQSPRHLIKEKRETATLKCYPIPRHDTVYWYQQGPGQDPQFLISFYEKMQSDKGSIPDRFSAQQFSDYHSELNMSSLELGDSALYFCASSSRTDTQYFGPGTRLTVL.

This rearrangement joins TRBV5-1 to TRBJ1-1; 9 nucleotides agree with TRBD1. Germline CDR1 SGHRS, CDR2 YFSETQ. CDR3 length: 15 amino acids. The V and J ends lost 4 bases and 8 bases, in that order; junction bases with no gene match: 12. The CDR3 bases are TGCGCCAGCAGCGTCCGGACAGGGGAGGAGAAAGAAGCTTTCTTT. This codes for CASSVRTGEEKEAFF.